A selection of T cell receptor beta chains follows, all from one sample in a study of blood T cell repertoires in COVID-19. TCRdb keeps only in-frame clones here, not all; method: immunoSEQ multiplex PCR. The sample has about 46,000 clones; under 85% are singletons. What was sequenced was peripheral blood. Receptors were obtained from a man in his 60s with active COVID-19. Both conserved end residues are part of each CDR3. A D gene is named only where the DNA matches it firmly. Some rows mark clone size as missing; the rest say once, few, many or name a class of expanded clone.

j_call clone_size v_call d_call cdr3_aa cdr3_nt
TRBJ2-2 once TRBV10-3 TRBD2 CASKGLAGGAGELFF TGTGCCTCGAAAGGACTAGCGGGGGGAGCCGGGGAGCTGTTTTTT
TRBJ1-2 NA TRBV24-1 NA CATSDYETNYGYTF TGTGCCACCAGTGATTATGAGACTAACTATGGCTACACCTTC
TRBJ2-1 NA TRBV5-1 NA CASSLHWLNEQFF TGCGCCAGCAGCTTGCATTGGCTGAATGAGCAGTTCTTC
TRBJ1-2 NA TRBV7-8 TRBD1 CASSLGQGLYGYTF TGTGCCAGCAGCTTGGGACAGGGCCTCTATGGCTACACCTTC
TRBJ1-5 NA TRBV5-6 NA CASSEGLWEDQPQHF TGTGCCAGCAGCGAGGGACTGTGGGAAGATCAGCCCCAGCATTTT
TRBJ1-2 few TRBV27 TRBD1 CASSSGQNYYGYTF TGTGCCAGCAGTTCGGGACAGAACTACTATGGCTACACCTTC
TRBJ1-4 few TRBV7-2 NA CASSLTSIRGEKLFF TGTGCCAGCAGCCTCACCTCCATTCGGGGTGAAAAACTGTTTTTT
TRBJ2-7 NA TRBV5-1 TRBD1 CASSPGRGQGVNEQYF TGCGCCAGCAGCCCCGGTAGGGGACAGGGGGTTAACGAGCAGTACTTC
TRBJ1-3 NA TRBV7-9 NA CATGDLRLISGNTIYF TGTGCCACCGGGGATCTAAGGTTGATATCTGGAAACACCATATATTTT
TRBJ2-7 NA TRBV7-8 TRBD2 CASSREGVLYEQYF TGTGCCAGCAGCCGGGAGGGAGTCTTATACGAGCAGTACTTC
TRBJ2-7 NA TRBV27 NA CASSPTEGYEQYF TGTGCCAGCAGTCCAACCGAGGGATACGAGCAGTACTTC
TRBJ2-2 NA TRBV9 NA CASSPDSSLTGELFF TGTGCCAGCAGCCCAGACTCCTCCCTGACCGGGGAGCTGTTTTTT
TRBJ1-4 NA TRBV9 NA CASSRNRDPQQEKLFF TGTGCCAGCAGCCGCAACAGGGACCCTCAACAGGAAAAACTGTTTTTT
TRBJ2-4 NA TRBV7-2 TRBD1 CASSLAQGATKNIQYF TGTGCCAGCAGCTTAGCACAGGGGGCGACCAAAAACATTCAGTACTTC
TRBJ2-5 NA TRBV7-6 NA CASSSGASVWETQYF TGTGCCAGCAGCTCCGGGGCTAGCGTTTGGGAGACCCAGTACTTC
TRBJ2-3 few TRBV11-2 TRBD2 CASSSLRGRRSDTQYF TGTGCCAGCAGCTCCCTCCGCGGGAGGAGGTCAGATACGCAGTATTTT
TRBJ1-1 NA TRBV28 NA CASTTNTEAFF TGTGCCAGTACAACGAACACTGAAGCTTTCTTT
TRBJ2-1 once TRBV7-6 TRBD2 CASSLKASGPYNEQFF TGTGCCAGCAGCTTAAAAGCTAGCGGGCCTTACAATGAGCAGTTCTTC
TRBJ2-2 NA TRBV5-1 NA CASSLAAGSTGELFF TGCGCCAGCAGCTTGGCGGCGGGATCCACCGGGGAGCTGTTTTTT
TRBJ2-1 NA TRBV2 TRBD1 CASSEPLDRGYNEQFF TGTGCCAGCAGTGAACCGTTGGACAGGGGCTACAATGAGCAGTTCTTC
TRBJ2-2 NA TRBV3-1/TRBV3-2 TRBD2 CASSQESRGAGGFNTGELFF TGTGCCAGCAGCCAAGAAAGCAGAGGAGCGGGGGGCTTTAACACCGGGGAGCTGTTTTTT
TRBJ1-6 NA TRBV4-3 NA CASSPKRGSPLHF TGCGCCAGCAGCCCGAAAAGGGGTTCACCCCTCCACTTT
TRBJ1-1 NA TRBV18 NA CASSQQGGQNTEAFF TGTGCCAGCTCCCAACAGGGAGGGCAAAACACTGAAGCTTTCTTT
TRBJ1-6 once TRBV7-2 NA CASSWGVGSSPLHF TGTGCCAGCAGTTGGGGGGTCGGTAGTTCACCCCTCCACTTT
TRBJ2-1 NA TRBV5-4 TRBD2 CASSRREGDHNEQFF TGTGCCAGCAGCAGGCGGGAGGGCGACCACAATGAGCAGTTCTTC
TRBJ2-7 NA TRBV27 NA CASSLLGTNYEQYF TGTGCCAGCAGTTTATTGGGGACAAATTACGAGCAGTACTTC
TRBJ1-1 NA TRBV27 TRBD1 CASSPYLQGRAFF TGTGCCAGCAGTCCCTATCTACAGGGGAGAGCTTTCTTT
TRBJ2-5 NA TRBV20-1 TRBD1 CSASRDRGHSQETQYF TGCAGTGCTAGTAGGGACAGAGGACACTCTCAAGAGACCCAGTACTTC
TRBJ1-3 few TRBV2 NA CASRGELEDSGNTIYF TGTGCCAGCAGGGGTGAGCTAGAGGACTCTGGAAACACCATATATTTT
TRBJ2-5 NA TRBV7-2 TRBD1 CASSSQRDRRRETQYF TGTGCCAGCAGCTCTCAGAGGGACAGGCGGAGGGAGACCCAGTACTTC
TRBJ2-3 few TRBV19 TRBD2 CASSMGGGTDTQYF TGTGCCAGTAGTATGGGGGGGGGCACAGATACGCAGTATTTT
TRBJ2-5 NA TRBV12-3/TRBV12-4 NA CASSSGGPETQYF TGTGCCAGCAGCTCCGGAGGGCCAGAGACCCAGTACTTC
TRBJ1-1 NA TRBV24-1 TRBD1 CATSDGQGTEAFF TGTGCCACCAGTGATGGACAGGGCACTGAAGCTTTCTTT